This T cell receptor (beta chain) was observed in a study of blood T cell repertoires in COVID-19. In the original workflow: Reference gene primer amplification gave nucleated cell count estimates. Assay used: immunoSEQ multiplex PCR; TCRdb lists only in-frame clones, some missing. V and J calls and clone size are given by that table; D and trimming were obtained from the DNA. This sample has more than 30,000 clones, with 75% to 90% found just once. The germline V gene has CDR1 GTSNPN and CDR2 SVGIG (reference sequence). Trimming pared 0 bases from V and 1 base from J, leaving 9 bases between. CDR3 length equals 14 residues.

This chain connects TRBV30 to TRBJ1-2, with D uncertain. Sequencing input: peripheral blood. This clonotype originated in a man aged 45-65 years with active or convalescent COVID-19. This CDR3 reads CAWSVGRNNYGYTF. The CDR3 region has the DNA TGTGCCTGGAGTGTGGGGAGAAATAACTATGGCTACACCTTC.